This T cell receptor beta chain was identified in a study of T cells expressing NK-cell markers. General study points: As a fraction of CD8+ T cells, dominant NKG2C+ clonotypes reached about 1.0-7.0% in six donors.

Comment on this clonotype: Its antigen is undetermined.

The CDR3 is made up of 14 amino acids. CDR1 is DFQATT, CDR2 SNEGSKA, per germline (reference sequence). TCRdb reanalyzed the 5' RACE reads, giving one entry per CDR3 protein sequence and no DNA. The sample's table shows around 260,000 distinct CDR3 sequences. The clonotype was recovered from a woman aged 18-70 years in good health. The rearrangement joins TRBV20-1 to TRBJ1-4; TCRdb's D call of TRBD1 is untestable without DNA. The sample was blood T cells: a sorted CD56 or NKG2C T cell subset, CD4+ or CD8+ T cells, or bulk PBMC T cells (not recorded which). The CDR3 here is CSARQGFSNEKLFF.